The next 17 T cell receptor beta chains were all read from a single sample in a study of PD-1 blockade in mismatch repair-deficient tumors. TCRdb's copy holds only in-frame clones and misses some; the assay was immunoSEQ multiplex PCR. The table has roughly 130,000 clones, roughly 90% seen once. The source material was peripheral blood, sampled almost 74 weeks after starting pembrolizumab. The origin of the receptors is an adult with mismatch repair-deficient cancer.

The DNA of the CDR3 is TGTGCCAGCAGCCTGCGGGTGAATGAGCAGTTCTTC. As protein: CASSLRVNEQFF. This sequence joins TRBV11-2 and TRBJ2-1, with D possibly being TRBD2 (5 bases). Trimming removed 5 bases from V and 7 bases from J, with 9 bases in between. The CDR3 loop spans 12 amino acids. Looked up from germline, CDR1 is SGHAT and CDR2 is FQNNGV.

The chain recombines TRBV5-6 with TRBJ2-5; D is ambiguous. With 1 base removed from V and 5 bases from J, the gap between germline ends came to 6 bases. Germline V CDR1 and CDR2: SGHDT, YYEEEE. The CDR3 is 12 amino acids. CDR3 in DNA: TGTGCCAGCAGCTTGAGTGGTGAGACCCAGTACTTC. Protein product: CASSLSGETQYF.

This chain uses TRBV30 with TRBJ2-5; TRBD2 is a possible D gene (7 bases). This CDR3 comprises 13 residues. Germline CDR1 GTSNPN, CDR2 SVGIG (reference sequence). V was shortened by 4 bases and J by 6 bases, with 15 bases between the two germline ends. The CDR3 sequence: CAWMAGAPKTQYF. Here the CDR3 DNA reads TGTGCCTGGATGGCGGGGGCGCCTAAGACCCAGTACTTC.

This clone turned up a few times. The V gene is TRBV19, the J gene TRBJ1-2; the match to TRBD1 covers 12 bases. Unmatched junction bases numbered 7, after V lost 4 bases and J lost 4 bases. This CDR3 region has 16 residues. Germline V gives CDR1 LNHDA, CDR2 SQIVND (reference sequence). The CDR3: CASSRDRGRATYGYTF. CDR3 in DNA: TGTGCCAGTAGTAGGGACAGGGGGCGCGCAACCTATGGCTACACCTTC.

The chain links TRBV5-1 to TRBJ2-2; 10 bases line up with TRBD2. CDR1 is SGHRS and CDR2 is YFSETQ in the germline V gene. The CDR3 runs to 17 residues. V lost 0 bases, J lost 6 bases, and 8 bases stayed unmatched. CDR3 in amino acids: CASSLGSSGSPAGELFF. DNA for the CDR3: TGCGCCAGCAGCTTGGGTTCTAGCGGGAGTCCGGCCGGGGAGCTGTTTTTT. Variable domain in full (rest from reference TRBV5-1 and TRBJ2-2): KAGVTQTPRYLIKTRGQQVTLSCSPISGHRSVSWYQQTPGQGLQFLFEYFSETQRNKGNFPGRFSGRQFSNSRSEMNVSTLELGDSALYLCASSLGSSGSPAGELFFGEGSRLTVL.

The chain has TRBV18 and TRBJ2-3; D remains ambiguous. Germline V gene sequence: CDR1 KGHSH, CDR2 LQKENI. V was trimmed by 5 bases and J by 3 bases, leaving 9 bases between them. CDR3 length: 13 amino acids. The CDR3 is CASSKQETDTQYF. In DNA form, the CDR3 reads TGTGCCAGCTCAAAGCAAGAGACAGATACGCAGTATTTT.

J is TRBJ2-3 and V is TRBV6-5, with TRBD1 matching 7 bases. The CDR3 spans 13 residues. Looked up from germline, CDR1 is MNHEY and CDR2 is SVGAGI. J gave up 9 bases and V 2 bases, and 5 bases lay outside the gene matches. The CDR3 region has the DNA TGTGCCAGCAGTTACGGGACAGCACGCACGCAGTATTTT. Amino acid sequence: CASSYGTARTQYF.

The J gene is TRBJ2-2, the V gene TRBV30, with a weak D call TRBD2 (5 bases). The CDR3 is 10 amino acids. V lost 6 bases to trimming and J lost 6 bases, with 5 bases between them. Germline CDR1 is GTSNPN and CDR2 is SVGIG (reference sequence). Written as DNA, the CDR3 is TGTGCCTGTAGCGCCGGGGAGCTGTTTTTT. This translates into CACSAGELFF. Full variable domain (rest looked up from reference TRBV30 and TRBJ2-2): SQTIHQWPATLVQPVGSPLSLECTVEGTSNPNLYWYRQAAGRGLQLLFYSVGIGQISSEVPQNLSASRPQDRQFILSSKKLLLSDSGFYLCACSAGELFFGEGSRLTVL.

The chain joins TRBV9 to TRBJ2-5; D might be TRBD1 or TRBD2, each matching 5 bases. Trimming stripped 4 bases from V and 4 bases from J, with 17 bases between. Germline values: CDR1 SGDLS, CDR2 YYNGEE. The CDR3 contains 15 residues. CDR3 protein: CASSSTGTLRETQYF. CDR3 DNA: TGTGCCAGCAGCTCAACCGGGACGCTCAGAGAGACCCAGTACTTC.

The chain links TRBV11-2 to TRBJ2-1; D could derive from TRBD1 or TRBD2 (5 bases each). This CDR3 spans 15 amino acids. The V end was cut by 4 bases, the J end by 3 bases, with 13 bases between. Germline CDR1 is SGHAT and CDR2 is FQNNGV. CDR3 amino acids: CASSWSGTLYNEQFF. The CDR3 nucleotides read TGTGCCAGCAGCTGGTCCGGGACCCTCTACAATGAGCAGTTCTTC.

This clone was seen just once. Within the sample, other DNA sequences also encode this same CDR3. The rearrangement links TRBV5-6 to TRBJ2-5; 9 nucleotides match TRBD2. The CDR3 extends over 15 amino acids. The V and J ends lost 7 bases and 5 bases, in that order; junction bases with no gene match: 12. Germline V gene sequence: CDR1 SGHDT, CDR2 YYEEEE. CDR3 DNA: TGTGCCAGCGTGTCGGGAGCGGGAGGAGGGGAGACCCAGTACTTC. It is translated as CASVSGAGGGETQYF.

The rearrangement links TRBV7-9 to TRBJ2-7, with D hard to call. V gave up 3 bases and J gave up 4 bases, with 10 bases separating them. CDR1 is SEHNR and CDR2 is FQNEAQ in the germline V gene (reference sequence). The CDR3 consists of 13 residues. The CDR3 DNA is TGTGCCAGCAGCTTCTCAGGTCCGTACGAGCAGTACTTC. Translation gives CASSFSGPYEQYF.

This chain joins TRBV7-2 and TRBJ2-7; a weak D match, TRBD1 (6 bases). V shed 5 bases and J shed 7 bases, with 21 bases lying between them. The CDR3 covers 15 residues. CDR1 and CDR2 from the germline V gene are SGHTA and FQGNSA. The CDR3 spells CASSIGTRGPREQYF. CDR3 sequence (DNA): TGTGCCAGCAGCATTGGGACACGGGGCCCTCGGGAGCAGTACTTC.

The CDR3 DNA reads TGTGCCAGCAGCAAGGGACAGGGGGAGGAAGGCTACACCTTC. As protein: CASSKGQGEEGYTF. The chain combines TRBV6-6 with TRBJ1-2; 11 bases are a match to TRBD1. This CDR3 is built from 14 residues. Germline assignment: CDR1 MNHNY and CDR2 SVGAGI (reference sequence). Trimming at V came to 6 bases and at J to 8 bases, leaving 8 bases not matched to a gene.

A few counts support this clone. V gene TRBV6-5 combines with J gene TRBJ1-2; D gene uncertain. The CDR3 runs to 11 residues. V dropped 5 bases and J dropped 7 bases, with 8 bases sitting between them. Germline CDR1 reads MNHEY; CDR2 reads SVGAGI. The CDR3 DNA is TGTGCCAGCAGTCACCTAGGTGGCTACACCTTC. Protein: CASSHLGGYTF.

The CDR3 reads CASTNGGDVNTEAFF. The CDR3 DNA is TGTGCCAGTACCAATGGGGGCGATGTGAACACTGAAGCTTTCTTT. The chain has TRBV19 and TRBJ1-1; a possible D gene is TRBD1 (6 bases). In germline, CDR1 is LNHDA, CDR2 SQIVND (reference sequence). The CDR3 totals 15 residues. V was pared by 7 bases and J by 0 bases, with 15 bases between.

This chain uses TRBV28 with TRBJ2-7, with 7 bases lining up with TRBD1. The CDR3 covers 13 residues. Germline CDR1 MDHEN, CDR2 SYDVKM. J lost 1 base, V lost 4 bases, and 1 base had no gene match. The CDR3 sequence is CASSSRGSYEQYF. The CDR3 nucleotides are TGTGCCAGCAGTTCCAGGGGGTCCTACGAGCAGTACTTC.